The clone carrying this TCR beta chain was observed a few times. The assay was immunoSEQ multiplex PCR, and TCRdb's table has in-frame clones only and misses some. The repertoire holds some 140,000 clones, with about 92% as singletons. Germline V gives CDR1 SGHRS, CDR2 YFSETQ. The CDR3 runs to 14 residues. V was pared by 6 bases and J by 0 bases, with 3 bases of the junction left unmatched. The source of the sample is a study of T cell responses to AZD1222 COVID-19 vaccine. Source: peripheral blood, taken on day 0 of AZD1222 vaccination. V usage is TRBV5-1 and J usage is TRBJ2-3, with 8 positions matching TRBD2. This TCR was recovered from an adult in good health. CDR3 in amino acids: CASTVAGSTDTQYF. The CDR3 DNA sequence: TGCGCCAGCACCGTAGCGGGGAGCACAGATACGCAGTATTTT.